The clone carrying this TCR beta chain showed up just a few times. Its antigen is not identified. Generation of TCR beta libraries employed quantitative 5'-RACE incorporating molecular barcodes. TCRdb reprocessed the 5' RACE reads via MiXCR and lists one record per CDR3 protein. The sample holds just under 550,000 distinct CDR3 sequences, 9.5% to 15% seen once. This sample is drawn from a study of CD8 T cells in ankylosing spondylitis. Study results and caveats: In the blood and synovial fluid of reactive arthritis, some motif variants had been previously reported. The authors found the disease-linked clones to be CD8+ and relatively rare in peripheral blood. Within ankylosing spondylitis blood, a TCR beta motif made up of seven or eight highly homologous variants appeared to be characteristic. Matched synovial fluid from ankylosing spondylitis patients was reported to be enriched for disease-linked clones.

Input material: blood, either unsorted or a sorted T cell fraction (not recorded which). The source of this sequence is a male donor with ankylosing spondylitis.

CDR3 in DNA: TGTGCCAGCAGCCTCCGGCTCACCGGGGAGCTGTTTTTT. It codes for CASSLRLTGELFF. The V call is TRBV11-3, the J call TRBJ2-2; D call uncertain. Deletions cut 5 bases from V and 4 bases from J, with 8 bases between. Germline V gene data show CDR1 as SGHNT and CDR2 as YENEEA. There are 13 residues in the CDR3.